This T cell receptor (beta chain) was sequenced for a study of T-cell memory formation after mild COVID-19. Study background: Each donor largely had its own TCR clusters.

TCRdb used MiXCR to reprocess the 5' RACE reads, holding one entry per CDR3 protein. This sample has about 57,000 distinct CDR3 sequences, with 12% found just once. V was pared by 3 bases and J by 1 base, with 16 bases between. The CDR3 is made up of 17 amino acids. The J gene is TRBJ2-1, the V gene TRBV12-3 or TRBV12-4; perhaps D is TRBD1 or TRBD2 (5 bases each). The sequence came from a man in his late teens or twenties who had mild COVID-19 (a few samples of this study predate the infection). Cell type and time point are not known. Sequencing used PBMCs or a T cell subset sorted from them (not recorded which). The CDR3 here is CASSLWGSGKSYNEQFF. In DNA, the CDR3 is TGTGCCAGCAGTTTGTGGGGGTCGGGGAAATCCTACAATGAGCAGTTCTTC.